What follows are 2 T cell receptor beta chains derived from one specimen sequenced in a study of blood T cell repertoires in COVID-19. TCRdb's table, derived via immunoSEQ multiplex PCR, lists solely in-frame clones and lacks some. The table has about 190,000 clones, over 75% seen once. Sequenced material: peripheral blood. Every receptor here comes from a woman aged 80 or over with active or convalescent COVID-19.

This chain uses TRBV29-1 with TRBJ1-3; the D is unclear. The germline gives CDR1 SQVTM, CDR2 ANQGSEA. The V end was cut by 7 bases, the J end by 2 bases, with 12 bases between. The CDR3 runs to 13 residues. CDR3 bases: TGCAGCGCCACCGGGTCGACTGGAAACACCATATATTTT. As protein: CSATGSTGNTIYF.

V usage is TRBV27 and J usage is TRBJ1-1; D is perhaps TRBD1 (6 bases). This CDR3 region has 16 residues. V was shortened by 5 bases and J by 0 bases, with 16 bases between the two germline ends. Germline V CDR1 and CDR2: MNHEY, SMNVEV (reference sequence). The CDR3 DNA reads TGTGCCAGCAGTGTCAGCCCCGGGACATTGAACACTGAAGCTTTCTTT. The encoded protein is CASSVSPGTLNTEAFF.